This is a list of T cell receptor beta chains from one sample in a study of T cells after yellow fever vaccination. TCRdb independently ran MiXCR on the 5' RACE reads; one entry per CDR3 protein. The repertoire holds about 580,000 distinct CDR3 sequences, with around a sixth as singletons. The material was PBMCs, obtained less than 6 days after the first yellow fever vaccination. These receptors were obtained from a man between 18 and 29 years old who received the YFV17D yellow fever vaccine. The CDR3 runs from the conserved cysteine through the conserved F or W. D genes are given only for firm matches. Some rows have no size entry. The others give once, few or many, or a class for an expanded clone.

>TRBD2|few|TRBJ2-3|TRBV7-9
CASSLDASGGPVAQYF
TGTGCCAGCAGCTTAGACGCTAGCGGGGGGCCAGTCGCGCAGTATTTT
>TRBD1|-|TRBJ2-1|TRBV12-3/TRBV12-4
CATHPGQAILNEQFF
TGTGCCACCCACCCGGGACAGGCTATCCTAAATGAGCAGTTCTTC
>TRBD2|few|TRBJ2-7|TRBV11-2
CASSFGASGATGYEQYF
TGTGCCAGCAGCTTCGGGGCTAGCGGGGCCACAGGGTACGAGCAGTACTTC
>TRBD1|few|TRBJ2-2|TRBV7-8
CASSADRDTGELFF
TGTGCCAGCAGCGCTGACAGGGACACCGGGGAGCTGTTTTTT
>-|-|TRBJ1-1|TRBV7-2
CASSLATDRKAFF
TGTGCCAGCAGCTTAGCGACTGACAGAAAAGCTTTCTTT
>TRBD1|-|TRBJ1-2|TRBV6-1
CASRRGQGNYGYTF
TGTGCCAGCAGACGGGGACAGGGGAACTATGGCTACACCTTC
>-|few|TRBJ2-4|TRBV20-1
CSARTQAPLFKNIQYF
TGCAGTGCTAGGACTCAGGCCCCCCTGTTCAAAAACATTCAGTACTTC
>-|-|TRBJ2-7|TRBV7-2
CASSLVVRNYEQYF
TGTGCCAGCAGCTTAGTTGTACGGAACTACGAGCAGTACTTC
>-|-|TRBJ1-5|TRBV28
CASTTGGVSNQPQHF
TGTGCCAGCACCACCGGGGGGGTGAGCAATCAGCCCCAGCATTTT
>-|-|TRBJ2-1|TRBV20-1
CSAGPESGRSYNEQFF
TGCAGTGCTGGCCCCGAATCCGGACGCTCCTACAATGAGCAGTTCTTC
>TRBD2|-|TRBJ2-3|TRBV11-2
CASSLEGGGDTQYF
TGTGCCAGCAGCTTAGAGGGCGGGGGAGATACGCAGTATTTT
>-|few|TRBJ1-1|TRBV4-3
CASSPHLTGTLVDTEAFF
TGCGCCAGCAGCCCGCATCTAACCGGGACACTTGTCGATACTGAAGCTTTCTTT
>TRBD1|few|TRBJ2-1|TRBV7-2
CASSPTWDRGLQQFF
TGTGCCAGCAGCCCAACGTGGGACAGGGGGCTACAGCAGTTCTTC
>-|-|TRBJ1-1|TRBV6-5
CASTNGGVKAFF
TGTGCCAGCACCAACGGGGGTGTTAAAGCTTTCTTT
>TRBD1|few|TRBJ2-7|TRBV7-2
CASSLQGGWNEQYF
TGTGCCAGCAGCTTACAAGGGGGCTGGAACGAGCAGTACTTC
>-|-|TRBJ1-5|TRBV27
CASSLYFLAGDQPQHF
TGTGCCAGCAGTTTATACTTTCTGGCAGGTGATCAGCCCCAGCATTTT
>-|-|TRBJ1-2|TRBV5-1
CASSLVRESTGYTF
TGCGCCAGCAGCTTGGTGAGGGAGTCCACCGGCTACACCTTC
>-|-|TRBJ2-1|TRBV5-1
CASSLGAGPRYNEQFF
TGCGCCAGCAGCTTGGGGGCGGGACCAAGATACAATGAGCAGTTCTTC
>TRBD1|-|TRBJ2-2|TRBV10-3
CAITEGTGGLWTGELFF
TGTGCCATCACTGAGGGAACAGGGGGACTGTGGACCGGGGAGCTGTTTTTT
>-|-|TRBJ1-1|TRBV20-1
CSASGGDATVEAFF
TGCAGTGCTAGCGGGGGGGATGCGACAGTTGAAGCTTTCTTT
>TRBD2|-|TRBJ2-1|TRBV20-1
CSALAGALNEQFF
TGCAGTGCCCTAGCGGGGGCCCTCAATGAGCAGTTCTTC
>-|few|TRBJ1-1|TRBV9
CASSVLGNLNTEAFF
TGTGCCAGCAGCGTATTAGGGAATCTGAACACTGAAGCTTTCTTT
>-|-|TRBJ2-6|TRBV3-1
CASSPRVGSGANVLTF
TGTGCCAGCAGCCCTAGGGTGGGCAGTGGGGCCAACGTCCTGACTTTC
>-|few|TRBJ1-4|TRBV6-2/TRBV6-3
CASSYPAAREKLFF
TGTGCCAGCAGTTACCCCGCGGCGAGAGAAAAACTGTTTTTT
>-|-|TRBJ2-7|TRBV6-1
CASSPPSGGRHEQYF
TGTGCCAGCTCACCCCCATCGGGGGGCCGGCACGAGCAGTACTTC
>TRBD2|-|TRBJ2-1|TRBV19
CASSMAAGGPYEQFF
TGTGCCAGTAGTATGGCAGCGGGGGGGCCGTATGAGCAGTTCTTC
>TRBD2|few|TRBJ2-5|TRBV20-1
CSATPSGGYQETQYF
TGCAGTGCTACCCCTAGCGGGGGTTACCAAGAGACCCAGTACTTC
>TRBD1|-|TRBJ1-1|TRBV7-2
CASRTQGTEAFF
TGTGCCAGCAGGACACAGGGGACTGAAGCTTTCTTT
>-|many|TRBJ1-1|TRBV7-9
CASSPPAGKGTEAFF
TGTGCCAGCAGCCCTCCTGCAGGGAAGGGCACTGAAGCTTTCTTT
>TRBD2|few|TRBJ2-5|TRBV7-6
CASSLWTSGGQETQYF
TGTGCCAGCAGCCTCTGGACTAGCGGGGGACAAGAGACCCAGTACTTC
>-|-|TRBJ2-1|TRBV12-5
CASALGGNEQFF
TGTGCTAGTGCTTTGGGGGGTAATGAGCAGTTCTTC
>-|few|TRBJ2-1|TRBV6-2/TRBV6-3
CASSRKGEVLHNEQFF
TGTGCCAGCAGTCGCAAAGGGGAGGTATTGCACAATGAGCAGTTCTTC
>-|-|TRBJ2-2|TRBV12-3/TRBV12-4
CASSPGPGTGELFF
TGTGCCAGCAGCCCAGGGCCTGGCACCGGGGAGCTGTTTTTT
>TRBD1|few|TRBJ1-2|TRBV29-1
CSAGQGYGYTF
TGCAGCGCTGGACAGGGATATGGCTACACCTTC
>-|-|TRBJ1-6|TRBV6-6
CASSSTRSPLHF
TGTGCCAGCAGTTCGACCCGGTCACCCCTCCACTTT
>TRBD2|few|TRBJ2-3|TRBV20-1
CSARLALSPDTQYF
TGCAGTGCTCGACTAGCTCTATCCCCAGATACGCAGTATTTT
>TRBD1|-|TRBJ2-1|TRBV6-2/TRBV6-3
CASRPTGGHEQFF
TGTGCCAGCAGACCCACAGGGGGCCATGAGCAGTTCTTC
>-|-|TRBJ2-3|TRBV7-7
CASSPRLARGADTQYF
TGTGCCAGCAGCCCGCGGTTAGCGCGGGGTGCAGATACGCAGTATTTT
>-|few|TRBJ2-5|TRBV7-8
CASSSALTPQETQYF
TGTGCCAGCAGTTCCGCACTGACCCCGCAAGAGACCCAGTACTTC
>TRBD1|-|TRBJ1-6|TRBV12-3/TRBV12-4
CASSFFEGQPNSPLHF
TGTGCCAGCAGTTTCTTCGAGGGACAGCCTAATTCACCCCTCCACTTT
>TRBD1|few|TRBJ2-1|TRBV3-1
CASSQKLGTGIGEQFF
TGTGCCAGCAGCCAAAAATTAGGGACAGGGATCGGTGAGCAGTTCTTC
>TRBD2|many|TRBJ2-5|TRBV7-2
CASSFAGDETQYF
TGTGCCAGCAGCTTTGCGGGGGATGAGACCCAGTACTTC
>-|-|TRBJ1-5|TRBV19
CASSIRLDQPQHF
TGTGCCAGTAGTATCCGGCTAGATCAGCCCCAGCATTTT
>-|-|TRBJ1-2|TRBV12-3/TRBV12-4
CASSLIGYYGYTF
TGTGCCAGCAGTTTAATCGGTTACTATGGCTACACCTTC
>-|-|TRBJ2-7|TRBV7-9
CASSASPVGEQYF
TGTGCCAGCAGCGCCTCCCCTGTCGGCGAGCAGTACTTC
>-|few|TRBJ2-7|TRBV3-1
CASSPGPLYEQYF
TGTGCCAGCAGCCCTGGGCCTCTCTACGAGCAGTACTTC
>TRBD1|-|TRBJ2-5|TRBV29-1
CSVGTGFGETQYF
TGCAGCGTTGGGACAGGGTTCGGGGAGACCCAGTACTTC
>TRBD2|few|TRBJ2-1|TRBV4-2
CASSPPSGGDYNEQFF
TGTGCCAGCAGCCCCCCTAGCGGGGGGGACTACAATGAGCAGTTCTTC
>-|-|TRBJ1-2|TRBV7-2
CASSPRKGLGGYTF
TGTGCCAGCAGCCCAAGGAAGGGGCTCGGTGGCTACACCTTC
>-|few|TRBJ1-1|TRBV7-2
CASSSAVGRWNTEAFF
TGTGCCAGCAGCTCCGCCGTGGGACGGTGGAACACTGAAGCTTTCTTT
>TRBD2|-|TRBJ2-1|TRBV2
CASGNSGVDEQFF
TGTGCCAGCGGGAATAGCGGGGTAGATGAGCAGTTCTTC
>-|-|TRBJ1-1|TRBV7-2
CASSRGLTEVNTEAFF
TGTGCCAGCAGTAGGGGACTGACCGAGGTGAACACTGAAGCTTTCTTT
>TRBD2|many|TRBJ2-3|TRBV15
CATSRGGGVDTQYF
TGTGCCACCAGCAGAGGCGGGGGGGTGGATACGCAGTATTTT
>-|few|TRBJ2-6|TRBV9
CASRTSGANVLTF
TGTGCCAGCAGAACGTCTGGGGCCAACGTCCTGACTTTC
>-|-|TRBJ2-5|TRBV6-2/TRBV6-3
CASSYSGWVRGSRRGTQYF
TGTGCCAGCAGTTACTCGGGCTGGGTACGAGGTAGCCGGCGGGGGACCCAGTACTTC
>-|few|TRBJ1-3|TRBV6-1
CASSLRQSGNTIYF
TGTGCCAGCAGTCTTAGACAGTCCGGAAACACCATATATTTT
>TRBD1|-|TRBJ2-7|TRBV6-1
CASSHGTGVYEQYF
TGTGCCAGCAGCCACGGGACAGGGGTCTACGAGCAGTACTTC
>-|few|TRBJ1-2|TRBV2
CASSERTSYGYTF
TGTGCCAGCAGTGAGAGGACAAGCTATGGCTACACCTTC
>TRBD1|-|TRBJ1-1|TRBV24-1
CATRGQLDTEACF
TGTGCCACCAGGGGACAGCTAGACACTGAAGCTTGCTTT